This T cell receptor (beta chain) derives from a study of T cell repertoires in cytomegalovirus infection. About the research overall: Indications came from public TCR beta signatures; they pointed to CMV infection and to a matching HLA type. Overall study results and limits: Across the ex vivo response, the dominant clonotypes were HLA-C-restricted CMV-specific TCR beta clonotypes. Identification of carriers of CMV plus the relevant HLA was achieved through cumulative public TCR beta family frequency.

TCRdb processed the reads anew with MiXCR; each CDR3 protein has one entry. Altogether 250,000 to 300,000 distinct CDR3 sequences are present, about 26% being singletons, with the ten largest covering approximately 15%. As concerns this clonotype: What it recognizes is unknown.

The clonotype originates from a human donor in good health (CMV status not recorded). Some clones in this sample may be carry-over from other donors' samples. The sequencing sample was made of PBMCs.

The CDR3 nucleotides read TGCAGTGCTCCCTTGCCACCCTACGAGCAGTACTTC. Encoded protein: CSAPLPPYEQYF. The chain links TRBV20-1 to TRBJ2-7; D is unclear. This CDR3 is built from 12 residues. From germline, CDR1 is DFQATT and CDR2 SNEGSKA (reference sequence). V shed 5 bases and J shed 2 bases, with 10 bases lying between them.